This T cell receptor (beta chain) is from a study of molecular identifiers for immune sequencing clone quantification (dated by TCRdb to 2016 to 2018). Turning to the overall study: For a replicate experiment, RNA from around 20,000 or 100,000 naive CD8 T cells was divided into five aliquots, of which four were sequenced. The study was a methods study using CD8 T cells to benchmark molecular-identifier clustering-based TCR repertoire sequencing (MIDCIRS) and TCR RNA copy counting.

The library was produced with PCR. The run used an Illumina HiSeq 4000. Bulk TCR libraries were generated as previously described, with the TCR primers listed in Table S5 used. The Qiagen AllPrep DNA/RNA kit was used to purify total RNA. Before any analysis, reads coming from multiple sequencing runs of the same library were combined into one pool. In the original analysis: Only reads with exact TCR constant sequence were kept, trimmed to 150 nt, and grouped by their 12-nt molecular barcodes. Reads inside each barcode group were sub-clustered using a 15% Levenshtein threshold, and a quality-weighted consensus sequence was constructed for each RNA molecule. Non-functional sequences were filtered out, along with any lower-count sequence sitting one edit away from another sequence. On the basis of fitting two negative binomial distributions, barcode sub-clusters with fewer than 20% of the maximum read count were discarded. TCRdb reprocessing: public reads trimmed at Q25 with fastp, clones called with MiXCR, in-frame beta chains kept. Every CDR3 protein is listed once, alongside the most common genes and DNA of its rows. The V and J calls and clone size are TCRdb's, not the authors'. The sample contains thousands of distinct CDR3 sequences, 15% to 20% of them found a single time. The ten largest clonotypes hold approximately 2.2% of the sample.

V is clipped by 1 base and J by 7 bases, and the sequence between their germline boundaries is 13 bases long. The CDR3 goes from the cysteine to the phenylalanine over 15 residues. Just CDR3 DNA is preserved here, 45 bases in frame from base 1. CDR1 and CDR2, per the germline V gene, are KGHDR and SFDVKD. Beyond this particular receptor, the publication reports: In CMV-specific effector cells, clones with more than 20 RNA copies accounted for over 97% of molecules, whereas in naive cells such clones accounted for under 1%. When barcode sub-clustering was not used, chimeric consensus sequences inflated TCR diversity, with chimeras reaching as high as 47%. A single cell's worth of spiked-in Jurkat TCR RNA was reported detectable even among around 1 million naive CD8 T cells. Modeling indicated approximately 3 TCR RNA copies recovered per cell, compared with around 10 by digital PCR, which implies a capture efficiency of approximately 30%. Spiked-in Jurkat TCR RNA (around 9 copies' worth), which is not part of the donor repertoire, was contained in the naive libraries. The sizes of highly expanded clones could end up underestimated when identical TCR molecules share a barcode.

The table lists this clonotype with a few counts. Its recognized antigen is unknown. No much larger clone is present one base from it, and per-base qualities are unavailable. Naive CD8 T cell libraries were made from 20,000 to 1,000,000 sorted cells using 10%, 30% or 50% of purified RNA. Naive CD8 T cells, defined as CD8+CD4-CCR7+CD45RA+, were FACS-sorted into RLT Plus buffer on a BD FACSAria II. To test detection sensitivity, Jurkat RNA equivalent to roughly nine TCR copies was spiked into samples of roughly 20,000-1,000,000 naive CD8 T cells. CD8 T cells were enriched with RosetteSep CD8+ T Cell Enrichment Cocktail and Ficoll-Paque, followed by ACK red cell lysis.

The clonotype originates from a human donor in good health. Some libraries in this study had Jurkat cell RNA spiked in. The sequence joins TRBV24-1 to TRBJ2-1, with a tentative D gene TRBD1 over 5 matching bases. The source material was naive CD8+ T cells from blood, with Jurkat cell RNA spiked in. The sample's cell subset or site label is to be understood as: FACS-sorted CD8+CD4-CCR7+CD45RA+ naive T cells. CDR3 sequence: CATSDFTRAVNEQFF. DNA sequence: TGTGCCACCAGTGATTTCACCAGGGCCGTGAATGAGCAGTTCTTC.